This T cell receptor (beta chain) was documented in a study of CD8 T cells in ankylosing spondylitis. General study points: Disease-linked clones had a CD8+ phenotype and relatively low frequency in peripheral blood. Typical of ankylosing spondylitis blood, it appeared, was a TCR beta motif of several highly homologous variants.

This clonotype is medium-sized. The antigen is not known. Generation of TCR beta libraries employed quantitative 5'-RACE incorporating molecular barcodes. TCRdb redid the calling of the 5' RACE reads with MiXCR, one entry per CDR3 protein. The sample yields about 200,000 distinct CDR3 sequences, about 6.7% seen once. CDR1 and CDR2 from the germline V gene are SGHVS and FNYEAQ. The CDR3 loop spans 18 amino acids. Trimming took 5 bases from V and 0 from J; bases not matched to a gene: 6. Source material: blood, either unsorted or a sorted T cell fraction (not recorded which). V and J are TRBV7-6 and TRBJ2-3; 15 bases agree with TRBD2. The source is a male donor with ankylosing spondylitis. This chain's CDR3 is CASSMGLAGGASTDTQYF. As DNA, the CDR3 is TGTGCCAGCAGCATGGGACTAGCGGGGGGCGCTAGCACAGATACGCAGTATTTT.